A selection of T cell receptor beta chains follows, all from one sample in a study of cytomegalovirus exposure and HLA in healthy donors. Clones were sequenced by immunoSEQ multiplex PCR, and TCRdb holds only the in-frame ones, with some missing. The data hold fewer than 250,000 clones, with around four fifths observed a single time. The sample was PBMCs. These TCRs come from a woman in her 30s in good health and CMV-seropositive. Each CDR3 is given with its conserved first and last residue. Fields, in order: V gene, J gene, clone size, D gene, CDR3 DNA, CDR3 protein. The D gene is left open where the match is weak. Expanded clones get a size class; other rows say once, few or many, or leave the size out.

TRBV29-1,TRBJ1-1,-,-,TGCAGCGTATGGGACACTGAAGCTTTCTTT,CSVWDTEAFF
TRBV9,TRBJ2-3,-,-,TGTGCCAGCAGCACCAGCGGGAGCACAGATACGCAGTATTTT,CASSTSGSTDTQYF
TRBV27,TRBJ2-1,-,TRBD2,TGTGCCAGCAGTTTAGTACGCCCTGGTATAGCGGGAGTCTTGGAGCAGTTCTTC,CASSLVRPGIAGVLEQFF
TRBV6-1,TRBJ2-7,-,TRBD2,TGTGCCAGCAGTGAACGGCGGGAGGACTACTACGAGCAGTACTTC,CASSERREDYYEQYF
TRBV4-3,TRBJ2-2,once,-,TGCGCCAGCAGCCAAGATGGGGCAGGGGTGAACACCGGGGAGCTGTTTTTT,CASSQDGAGVNTGELFF
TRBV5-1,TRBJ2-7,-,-,TGCGCCAGCAGTATCGGGAAAGAGCAGTACTTC,CASSIGKEQYF
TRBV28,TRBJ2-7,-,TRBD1,TGTGCCAGCAGAACAGGGACAGCCTACGAGCAGTACTTC,CASRTGTAYEQYF
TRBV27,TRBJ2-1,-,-,TGTGCCAGCAGTTTATTTGGGCGGAAGAGCTCCTACAATGAGCAGTTCTTC,CASSLFGRKSSYNEQFF
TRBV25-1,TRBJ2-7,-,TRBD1,TGTGCCAGCAGTGACCCGGGACAGAGTGCCTACGAGCAGTACTTC,CASSDPGQSAYEQYF
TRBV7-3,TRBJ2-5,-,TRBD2,TGTGCCAGCAGCGCCAGACTAGCGGATAAACTCCAAGAGACCCAGTACTTC,CASSARLADKLQETQYF